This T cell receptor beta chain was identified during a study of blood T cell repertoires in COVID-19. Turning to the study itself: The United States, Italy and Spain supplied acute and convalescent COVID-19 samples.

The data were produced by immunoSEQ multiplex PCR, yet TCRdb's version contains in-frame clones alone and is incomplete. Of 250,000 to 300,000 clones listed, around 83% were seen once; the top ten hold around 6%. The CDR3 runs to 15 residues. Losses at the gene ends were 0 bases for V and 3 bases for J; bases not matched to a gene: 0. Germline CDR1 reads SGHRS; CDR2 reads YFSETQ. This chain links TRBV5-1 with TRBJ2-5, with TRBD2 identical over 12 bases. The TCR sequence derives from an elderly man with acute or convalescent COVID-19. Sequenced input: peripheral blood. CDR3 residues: CASSLGTSGEETQYF. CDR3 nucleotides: TGCGCCAGCAGCTTGGGGACTAGCGGGGAAGAGACCCAGTACTTC.